The 9 T cell receptor beta chains presented below share a single source sample, sequenced in a study of shared clonotypes between healthy human individuals. Method: immunoSEQ multiplex PCR; TCRdb's copy keeps in-frame clones and lacks some. The data contain approximately 980,000 clones, more than 75% of them singletons. Sequenced: memory CD4+ T cells sorted from blood. Subset specified: CD45RA-negative fraction. The receptors come from a man aged 18 to 30 in good health.

As concerns this clone: The same CDR3 is also encoded by other DNA sequences in this sample. The V call is TRBV7-2, the J call TRBJ2-5, with D perhaps matching TRBD2 (5 bases). This CDR3 comprises 13 residues. The V end was cut by 5 bases, the J end by 2 bases, with 9 bases between. Germline V gives CDR1 SGHTA, CDR2 FQGNSA. This chain's CDR3 is CASSRSGQETQYF. CDR3 DNA: TGTGCCAGCAGCCGGTCGGGGCAAGAGACCCAGTACTTC.

This clone showed up just a few times. The V call is TRBV4-2, the J call TRBJ2-3; a possible D gene is TRBD1 (7 bases). The CDR3 has 15 residues. V was clipped by 0 bases and J by 6 bases, with 13 bases between them. CDR1 is LGHNA, CDR2 YNFKEQ, per germline. As DNA, the CDR3 is TGTGCCAGCAGCCAAGAAGCGACAGGGAGGGATACGCAGTATTTT. Translating it yields CASSQEATGRDTQYF.

The chain has TRBV6-4 and TRBJ1-1, with D unclear. Per the germline V gene, CDR1 is MRHNA and CDR2 is SNTAGT. The V end lost 3 bases, the J end lost 4 bases, and 9 bases lay between the germline ends. The CDR3 is 13 amino acids. The CDR3 loop reads CASSEIRGTEAFF. CDR3 in DNA: TGTGCCAGCAGTGAAATTAGAGGCACTGAAGCTTTCTTT.

This clone was detected once. The V and J genes are TRBV6-6 and TRBJ2-3; 11 bases match TRBD2. The trim removed 10 bases at V and 3 bases at J, leaving 9 bases unmatched. CDR3 length equals 15 residues. CDR1 MNHNY and CDR2 SVGAGI come from the germline V gene (reference sequence). The CDR3 DNA is TGTGCCATCCAAGGGGGGACTAGCGGAACAGATACGCAGTATTTT. Protein: CAIQGGTSGTDTQYF.

This clone was seen once. The chain has TRBV12-5 and TRBJ1-1; D gene uncertain. CDR3 length: 15 amino acids. Trimming shortened V by 0 bases and J by 4 bases, and 12 bases separated the two germline ends. Germline CDR1 LGHNT, CDR2 FRNRAP. CDR3: CASGLVKGGFTEAFF. Written as DNA, the CDR3 is TGTGCTAGTGGTTTGGTAAAGGGAGGGTTCACTGAAGCTTTCTTT.

Only a few counts were recorded for this clone. The chain links TRBV13 to TRBJ1-2, with a possible D match to TRBD1 (5 bases). The CDR3 loop spans 14 amino acids. The germline V gene has CDR1 PRHDT and CDR2 FYEKMQ (reference sequence). With 4 bases removed from V and 1 base from J, the gap between germline ends came to 10 bases. The CDR3 sequence is CASSSRQNNYGYTF. For the CDR3, the DNA is TGTGCCAGCAGCTCCCGACAGAATAACTATGGCTACACCTTC.

V usage is TRBV5-6 and J usage is TRBJ2-7; D unresolved. Per the germline V gene, CDR1 is SGHDT and CDR2 is YYEEEE. V was clipped by 0 bases and J by 0 bases, with 7 bases between them. CDR3 size: 14 residues. CDR3 coding DNA: TGTGCCAGCAGCTTGGGAACATACTCCTACGAGCAGTACTTC. Protein: CASSLGTYSYEQYF. Full variable domain (missing parts from reference TRBV5-6 and TRBJ2-7): DAGVTQSPTHLIKTRGQQVTLRCSPKSGHDTVSWYQQALGQGPQFIFQYYEEEERQRGNFPDRFSGHQFPNYSSELNVNALLLGDSALYLCASSLGTYSYEQYFGPGTRLTVT.

This clone has a handful of counts. The chain employs TRBV6-5 and TRBJ1-6; the D is unclear. The CDR3 covers 14 residues. Trimming took off 2 bases at V and 4 bases at J, with 6 bases between the two ends. Germline V gene sequence: CDR1 MNHEY, CDR2 SVGAGI. Here the CDR3 DNA reads TGTGCCAGCAGTTACACACGGTATAATTCACCCCTCCACTTT. Encoded protein: CASSYTRYNSPLHF.

The chain joins TRBV30 to TRBJ1-4; TRBD1 matches 10 bases. Unmatched junction bases numbered 9, after V lost 2 bases and J lost 6 bases. The CDR3 is 16 amino acids. Germline V gene sequence: CDR1 GTSNPN, CDR2 SVGIG (reference sequence). The DNA for the CDR3 is TGTGCCTGGAGTCCCCAGGGGACAGGGGTATATGAAAAACTGTTTTTT. This translates into CAWSPQGTGVYEKLFF.